The following is a T cell receptor (beta chain) sequence with its context. This entry is derived from a study of OX40 agonist ivuxolimab in advanced cancers. Across the whole study: Three patients had partial responses: one hepatocellular carcinoma, two cutaneous melanoma.

Assay: immunoSEQ multiplex PCR; the TCRdb copy retains only in-frame clones and omits some. This table holds roughly 89,000 clones, approximately 90% found once. The CDR3 loop spans 16 amino acids. Germline values: CDR1 MDHEN, CDR2 SYDVKM. J lost 1 base, V lost 5 bases, and 7 bases had no gene match. This TCR came from an adult with an advanced solid tumor such as melanoma, head and neck, liver or kidney cancer. Sequenced material: CD4+ or CD8+ T cells sorted from blood, taken in a trial of the OX40 agonist ivuxolimab. The V call is TRBV28, the J call TRBJ2-3; 9 bases map to TRBD2. The CDR3 DNA is TGTGCCAGCAGTAGCTGGACTAGCGCACGCACAGATACGCAGTATTTT. This gives the protein CASSSWTSARTDTQYF.